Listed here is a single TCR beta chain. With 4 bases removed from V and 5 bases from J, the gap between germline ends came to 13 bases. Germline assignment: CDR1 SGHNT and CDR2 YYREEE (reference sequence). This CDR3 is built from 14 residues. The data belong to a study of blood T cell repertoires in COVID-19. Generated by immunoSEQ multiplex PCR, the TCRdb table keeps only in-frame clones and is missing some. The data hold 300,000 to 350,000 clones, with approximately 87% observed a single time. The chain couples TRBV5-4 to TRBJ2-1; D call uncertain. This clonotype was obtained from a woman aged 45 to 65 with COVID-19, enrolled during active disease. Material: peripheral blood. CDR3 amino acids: CASSHTNLNNEQFF. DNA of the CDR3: TGTGCCAGCAGCCATACTAACTTAAACAATGAGCAGTTCTTC.